The TCR beta chain described here comes from a study of vaccination and CD4 T cells after COVID-19 (dated by TCRdb to between 2021 and 2022). For the wider study: The convalescent cohort comprised six males and four females, including two Hispanic individuals, seven Caucasians, two Asians and one multiracial person. Participants received two doses of either the Pfizer-BioNTech BNT162b2 vaccine (n=8) or the Moderna mRNA-1273 vaccine (n=2). Post-COVID blood samples from convalescent patients were collected a median of about 100 days after diagnosis, with a range of roughly 30 to 161 days. Post-vaccine blood samples were taken a median of around 68 days after the second vaccine dose, with a range of roughly 13 to 250 days. For stimulating the cultures, overlapping spike peptide pools were used, derived from SARS-CoV-2 as well as from the common cold coronaviruses HCoV-NL63, HCoV-OC43 and HCoV-229E. In control cultures, a CEFX viral epitope pool was used as positive control, an HIV-1 Nef peptide pool was used as negative control, or no peptide was added. In around nine COVID-19 convalescent patients and a handful of infection-naive healthy vaccine recipients, the spike-specific CD4+ TCR repertoire before mRNA vaccination was compared with the repertoire after mRNA vaccination.

Libraries were constructed by PCR. DNA from cultured CD4+ T cells underwent TCR sequencing with the Oncomine TCR Beta short-read assay at the Johns Hopkins FTIC core. The QIAamp micro DNA kit was used to extract genomic DNA from the cultured CD4+ T cells. Oncomine TCR Beta libraries from cultured CD4+ T cells were pooled with unique dual indexes and sequenced on an Illumina iSeq 100. Concerning the study's data processing: Non-productive sequences were filtered out, and CDR3s that did not start with C, did not end with F or W, or were shorter than 7 amino acids were discarded. Antigen-specific clonotypes were identified with the MANAFEST web application by comparing peptide-stimulated wells with reference and other culture wells. Positive clones required FDR below 0.05, an odds ratio above 5, and productive frequency above 0.1% in at least two of three replicate wells. A clonotype was classed as cross-reactive if the clonotype showed significant expansion both in SARS-CoV-2 spike wells and in at least one common cold coronavirus spike condition. Levenshtein distances (stringdist) and unrooted phylogenetic trees (ape) in R version 3.6.1 were used to assess CDR3 homology. TCRdb reworked the public reads: Q25 trimming with fastp, MiXCR clone assembly, productive beta chains retained. CDR3 protein sequences are deduplicated, and each keeps its most common genes and DNA. The V and J calls here are based on TCRdb, not the publication. Recorded for this sample are about 19,000 distinct CDR3 sequences; over 75% of them occurred a single time. The biggest ten clones account for around 17% of the sample.

What the authors observed across the whole study: An increase in the median number of SARS-CoV-2-reactive clonotypes from around 20 after infection to roughly 38 after vaccination was observed, but the change was not found to be significant. The number of convalescent patients in the study was relatively small, and the study did not examine early timepoints following natural infection. Of the vaccine-specific clones found in convalescent patients, nearly all (304 of 307) were mono-reactive for SARS-CoV-2 spike instead of being cross-reactive with common cold coronaviruses. In convalescent patients, a median 86.3% of post-vaccine SARS-CoV-2-reactive clones were detected only after vaccination, and vaccine-specific priming was suggested by this finding.

The treatment or condition label corresponds to: approximately nine-day PBMC culture with coronavirus spike peptide pools or control peptides (ViraFEST assay). To expand antigen-specific T cells with peptide pools and then pick out the expanded clonotypes through TCR sequencing, the study relied on the ViraFEST assay. Negative nucleocapsid antibody tests before and after vaccination confirmed that the healthy vaccine recipients had no prior SARS-CoV-2 infection. PBMCs were cultured at approximately 2.1 million per well in IMDM supplemented with approximately 5% human AB serum and approximately 10 IU/ml IL-2, with approximately 9.2 ug/ml peptide pools added. On days 3 and 7, half of the culture medium was replaced with fresh IL-2-containing medium. After 10 to 11 days of culture, CD4+ T cells were isolated by negative selection with the EasySep CD4+ T cell isolation kit. PBMCs were separated from whole blood using Ficoll-Paque Plus gradient centrifugation and then either used fresh or cryopreserved at -140C. In general, triplicate wells were set up for every culture condition.

As to this clonotype: The specificity of this receptor is unknown. No qualities accompany the bases; no much larger clone lies one base away.

Trimmed from V: 0 bases; trimmed from J: 0 bases; junction bases lacking a gene match: 8. The CDR1 and CDR2 encoded by the germline V gene are SGHAT and FQNNGV. The CDR3 covers 18 residues, taking in both the cysteine and the phenylalanine. Of the read, only the CDR3 DNA is kept; its 54 bases are in frame from base 1. The sequence was collected from a human donor who received a COVID-19 vaccine. Here the sequenced sample was CD4+ T cells from blood, cultured in vitro, taken after SARS-CoV-2 vaccination. The chain uses TRBV11-2 and TRBJ2-1, with 7 junctional bases fitting TRBD2. The CDR3 amino acid sequence is: CASSLDSSGWSSYNEQFF. The nucleotide sequence is TGTGCCAGCAGCTTAGATAGTAGCGGGTGGAGCTCCTACAATGAGCAGTTCTTC.